Listed here are 27 T cell receptor beta chains from one sample, sequenced in a study of beta chain features in type 1 diabetes. Sequencing targeted expressed TCRB transcripts, as all isolated RNA had been reverse transcribed. Produced via immunoSEQ multiplex PCR; TCRdb's table is partial and in-frame only. The sample has 150,000 to 180,000 clones, about 8.1% seen once. Sequencing input: central memory CD4+ T cells from blood. The origin of the receptors is a man between 18 and 35 years old in good health.

This clone has ten or more counts. The chain recombines TRBV18 with TRBJ1-2; D unclear. The germline V and J ends were trimmed by 2 bases and 5 bases, with 9 bases remaining between them. The CDR3 covers 13 residues. CDR1 is KGHSH and CDR2 is LQKENI in the germline V gene. The CDR3 reads CASSPNSLYGYTF. In DNA form, the CDR3 reads TGTGCCAGCTCACCAAACAGTTTATATGGCTACACCTTC.

This clone has a handful of counts. The chain carries TRBV19 and TRBJ2-1; TRBD1 agrees at 7 bases. Germline CDR1 is LNHDA and CDR2 is SQIVND (reference sequence). Trimming cost V 6 bases and J 6 bases; bases outside gene matches: 14. The CDR3 runs 16 residues. The CDR3 is CASSPYTSTGSNEQFF. The CDR3 DNA is TGTGCCAGTAGCCCTTATACTTCGACAGGGAGCAATGAGCAGTTCTTC.

This clone was picked up a small number of times. The rearrangement links TRBV7-6 to TRBJ1-2, with D possibly being TRBD1 (6 bases). The ends were cut back, 3 bases at V and 8 bases at J, with 7 bases in the middle. This CDR3 is built from 11 residues. Germline V CDR1 and CDR2: SGHVS, FNYEAQ. Here the CDR3 DNA reads TGTGCCAGCAGCTTGACAGGCGGCTACACCTTC. It yields the protein CASSLTGGYTF.

The chain couples TRBV6-5 to TRBJ2-3, with 7 bases lining up with TRBD1. This CDR3 is built from 13 residues. From germline, CDR1 is MNHEY and CDR2 SVGAGI. Unmatched junction bases numbered 5, after V lost 7 bases and J lost 4 bases. CDR3 in DNA: TGTGCCAGCACCGAACAGGGGTCAGATACGCAGTATTTT. Translating gives CASTEQGSDTQYF.

In its sample, this clone was seen a few times. The chain has TRBV6-5 and TRBJ1-1, with TRBD1 identical over 9 bases. This CDR3 spans 15 amino acids. J was trimmed by 6 bases and V by 5 bases; bases with no gene match: 10. Per germline, CDR1 MNHEY and CDR2 SVGAGI. The CDR3 region has the DNA TGTGCCAGCAGTCCCAACCGGGACAGGGTCGCTGAAGCTTTCTTT. This translates into CASSPNRDRVAEAFF.

There are a few counts of this clone. The J gene is TRBJ1-6, the V gene TRBV5-1; D is unresolved. With 1 base removed from V and 5 bases from J, the gap between germline ends came to 16 bases. The CDR3 length is 17 residues. Germline-derived CDR1 and CDR2 are SGHRS and YFSETQ. CDR3 sequence (DNA): TGCGCCAGCAGCTTGTTCCAGCGAGGCACCGATAATTCACCCCTCCACTTT. Its translation is CASSLFQRGTDNSPLHF.

This clone was observed a handful of times. The V and J genes are TRBV4-1 and TRBJ1-2, with D maybe TRBD1 (5 bases). This CDR3 has 11 residues. Trimming took 6 bases from V and 6 from J, leaving 8 bases between them. Germline CDR1 reads MGHRA; CDR2 reads YSYEKL. The CDR3 is CASRTVDGYTF. As DNA, the CDR3 is TGCGCCAGCAGGACAGTTGATGGCTACACCTTC.

This clone was counted between two and nine times. The chain joins TRBV5-1 to TRBJ1-1; no firm D call. The CDR3 covers 16 residues. V was trimmed by 3 bases and J by 5 bases, leaving 20 bases between them. Germline V CDR1 and CDR2: SGHRS, YFSETQ. CDR3 loop: CASSSFANPRGTEAFF. The CDR3, as DNA: TGCGCCAGCAGCTCCTTCGCGAATCCCCGGGGAACTGAAGCTTTCTTT.

The rearrangement links TRBV7-6 to TRBJ2-7, with 11 bases that match TRBD1. This CDR3 contains 16 residues. V trimming: 5 bases; J trimming: 4 bases; junction bases outside the gene matches: 10. Germline CDR1 and CDR2: SGHVS and FNYEAQ. The CDR3: CASSRTGTGGLYEQYF. The CDR3 DNA is TGTGCCAGCAGCCGTACCGGGACAGGGGGTTTATACGAGCAGTACTTC.

J is TRBJ1-1 and V is TRBV11-1, with 11 bases fitting TRBD1. Germline trimming cut 0 bases from V and 4 bases from J; bases unmatched to any gene: 7. CDR1 SGHAT and CDR2 FQDESV come from the germline V gene (reference sequence). CDR3 length equals 17 residues. The CDR3 DNA sequence: TGTGCCAGCAGCTTAGCGCATGGACAGGGGGCGCCCACTGAAGCTTTCTTT. As protein: CASSLAHGQGAPTEAFF.

This clone was observed a few times. This chain joins TRBV30 and TRBJ1-5; D possibly corresponds to TRBD1 (5 bases). CDR1 and CDR2 (germline): GTSNPN, SVGIG (reference sequence). The V end was cut by 2 bases, the J end by 0 bases, with 5 bases between. The CDR3 spans 13 residues. The CDR3 is CAWSRGSNQPQHF. CDR3 DNA sequence: TGTGCCTGGAGTAGGGGTAGCAATCAGCCCCAGCATTTT.

In its sample, this clone was seen many times. The chain has TRBV18 and TRBJ2-1; TRBD1 is a possible D gene (6 bases). CDR1 is KGHSH, CDR2 LQKENI, per germline. Trimming left V 1 base short and J 5 bases short, with 15 bases between. The CDR3 has 16 residues. Written as DNA, the CDR3 is TGTGCCAGCTCACCACGGCAGGGGAGTAGGGACAATGAGCAGTTCTTC. As protein: CASSPRQGSRDNEQFF.

This clone was seen a few times. The V gene is TRBV9, the J gene TRBJ2-3, with TRBD1 identical over 10 bases. The CDR3 extends over 16 amino acids. Germline V gene data show CDR1 as SGDLS and CDR2 as YYNGEE. J gave up 7 bases and V 4 bases, and 12 bases lay outside the gene matches. DNA for the CDR3: TGTGCCAGCAGCCCGAGACAGGGGGCGCGTGTTAATACGCAGTATTTT. Translating it yields CASSPRQGARVNTQYF.

This clone was observed a handful of times. The chain uses TRBV4-3 and TRBJ2-2; D is uncertain. CDR1 and CDR2 from the germline V gene are LGHNA and YSLEER. The CDR3 consists of 14 residues. V lost 3 bases and J 4 bases, leaving 9 bases between the germline ends. CDR3 DNA: TGCGCCAGCAGCCAGGGCAGGTTCACCGGGGAGCTGTTTTTT. Protein product: CASSQGRFTGELFF.

This clone was observed many times. The chain links TRBV10-3 to TRBJ2-1, with D unresolved. Trimming pared 5 bases from V and 5 bases from J, leaving 10 bases between. CDR3 length: 13 residues. CDR1 and CDR2 from the germline V gene are ENHRY and SYGVKD. The DNA of the CDR3 is TGTGCCATCAGTCAGCGAAGAGACAATGAGCAGTTCTTC. Encoded protein: CAISQRRDNEQFF.

This clone was seen only a few times. The gene calls are TRBV4-3 and TRBJ2-3, with D tentatively TRBD2 (5 bases). Germline-derived CDR1 and CDR2 are LGHNA and YSLEER. The CDR3 loop spans 16 amino acids. The V and J ends lost 1 base and 0 bases respectively, with 11 bases between them. DNA for the CDR3: TGCGCCAGCAGCCAAGTAGCGCGTGCTAGCACAGATACGCAGTATTTT. It encodes CASSQVARASTDTQYF.

The chain uses TRBV9 and TRBJ2-1, with 9 bases aligning to TRBD2. Per germline, CDR1 SGDLS and CDR2 YYNGEE. V lost 1 base to trimming and J lost 10 bases; unmatched junction nucleotides: 6. This CDR3 spans 14 amino acids. The CDR3 region is CASSVWREGREQFF. The CDR3 DNA reads TGTGCCAGCAGCGTATGGCGGGAGGGCCGGGAGCAGTTCTTC.

This clone was counted ten times or more. V is TRBV6-6 and J is TRBJ1-5; no clear D. Germline V CDR1 and CDR2: MNHNY, SVGAGI (reference sequence). The CDR3 is 12 residues long. V was cut by 8 bases and J by 6 bases, with 11 bases left in between. CDR3 sequence reads: CASSNPGQPQHF. The CDR3 DNA is TGTGCCAGCTCGAACCCGGGTCAGCCCCAGCATTTT.

In its sample, this clone was seen a few times. The chain has TRBV28 and TRBJ1-1; 8 bases align to TRBD1. V was clipped by 7 bases and J by 2 bases; unmatched bases: 15. CDR1 MDHEN and CDR2 SYDVKM come from the germline V gene. The CDR3 loop spans 17 amino acids. CDR3 protein: CASTENGAGGKNTEAFF. The DNA of the CDR3 is TGTGCCAGCACGGAAAACGGGGCAGGGGGCAAAAACACTGAAGCTTTCTTT. Using reference TRBV28 and TRBJ1-1 for the parts outside the CDR3, the full variable domain is DVKVTQSSRYLVKRTGEKVFLECVQDMDHENMFWYRQDPGLGLRLIYFSYDVKMKEKGDIPEGYSVSREKKERFSLILESASTNQTSMYLCASTENGAGGKNTEAFFGQGTRLTVV.

J is TRBJ1-3 and V is TRBV9; D uncertain. The CDR3 extends over 13 amino acids. V lost 7 bases, J lost 0 bases, and 8 bases lay in between. Germline lookup yields CDR1 SGDLS and CDR2 YYNGEE. CDR3 sequence reads: CASGRDSGNTIYF. CDR3 coding DNA: TGTGCCAGCGGGAGGGACTCTGGAAACACCATATATTTT.

J is TRBJ2-5 and V is TRBV10-3, with 9 bases identical to TRBD2. V trimming: 5 bases; J trimming: 4 bases; junction bases outside the gene matches: 17. This CDR3 has 18 amino acids. Per the germline V gene, CDR1 is ENHRY and CDR2 is SYGVKD. The CDR3 reads CAISPGSSVAGVRETQYF. The CDR3, as DNA: TGTGCCATCAGTCCCGGTTCGTCTGTAGCGGGAGTCCGAGAGACCCAGTACTTC.

The chain carries TRBV19 and TRBJ1-5, with a tentative D call TRBD1 (6 bases). This CDR3 spans 15 amino acids. V was clipped by 1 base and J by 7 bases, with 14 bases between them. Germline lookup yields CDR1 LNHDA and CDR2 SQIVND (reference sequence). The CDR3 spells CASSIGNRVGQPQHF. The CDR3 nucleotides read TGTGCCAGTAGTATAGGTAACAGGGTGGGACAGCCCCAGCATTTT. Drawing the rest from reference TRBV19 and TRBJ1-5, the complete variable domain is DGGITQSPKYLFRKEGQNVTLSCEQNLNHDAMYWYRQDPGQGLRLIYYSQIVNDFQKGDIAEGYSVSREKKESFPLTVTSAQKNPTAFYLCASSIGNRVGQPQHFGDGTRLSIL.

This chain links TRBV5-1 with TRBJ2-1; TRBD2 matches at 7 bases. Germline V gene lookup returns CDR1 SGHRS and CDR2 YFSETQ. The CDR3 has 16 residues. The V gene end was trimmed by 0 bases and the J gene end by 2 bases; junction bases not matched to a gene: 5. As DNA, the CDR3 is TGCGCCAGCAGCTTGGGGGGCGGGAGAACCTACAATGAGCAGTTCTTC. This sequence encodes CASSLGGGRTYNEQFF. The full variable domain, in which reference TRBV5-1 and TRBJ2-1 provide the parts outside the CDR3, is KAGVTQTPRYLIKTRGQQVTLSCSPISGHRSVSWYQQTPGQGLQFLFEYFSETQRNKGNFPGRFSGRQFSNSRSEMNVSTLELGDSALYLCASSLGGGRTYNEQFFGPGTRLTVL.

The rearrangement links TRBV28 to TRBJ2-7, with no clear D. The CDR3 consists of 13 residues. Germline CDR1 and CDR2: MDHEN and SYDVKM. V was cut by 6 bases and J by 2 bases, with 11 bases left in between. CDR3 loop: CASSPSEPYEQYF. The CDR3 nucleotides read TGTGCCAGCAGCCCCAGCGAACCCTACGAGCAGTACTTC.

This clone was seen more than once but under ten times. The V and J genes are TRBV7-2 and TRBJ1-2; D is ambiguous. V was pared by 5 bases and J by 3 bases, with 10 bases between. This CDR3 contains 13 residues. Germline V CDR1 and CDR2: SGHTA, FQGNSA. The CDR3 DNA sequence: TGTGCCAGCAGCCCGGTAGCGGACTATGGCTACACCTTC. Translation gives CASSPVADYGYTF. The full variable domain, completed using reference TRBV7-2 and TRBJ1-2, is GAGVSQSPSNKVTEKGKDVELRCDPISGHTALYWYRQSLGQGLEFLIYFQGNSAPDKSGLPSDRFSAERTGGSVSTLTIQRTQQEDSAVYLCASSPVADYGYTFGSGTRLTVV.

This clone was seen only a few times. CDR3 coding DNA: TGTGCCAGCAGTTTAGTCGGGCGGGGGGACACAGATACGCAGTATTTT. It specifies CASSLVGRGDTDTQYF. J is TRBJ2-3 and V is TRBV28, with TRBD2 identical over 8 bases. With V trimmed by 2 bases and J by 2 bases, 6 bases remained unmatched. CDR3 size: 16 residues. CDR1 is MDHEN, CDR2 SYDVKM, per germline.

The rearrangement uses TRBV28 and TRBJ2-7, with 7 bases matching TRBD2. V was pared by 4 bases and J by 2 bases, with 2 bases of the junction left unmatched. The CDR3 is made up of 13 amino acids. Germline CDR1 is MDHEN and CDR2 is SYDVKM. The CDR3 nucleotides read TGTGCCAGCAGTTCTAGCGGAGCCTACGAGCAGTACTTC. Translation: CASSSSGAYEQYF.